The 22 T cell receptor beta chains in this list originate from one sample, sequenced in a study of immune characterization of retroperitoneal liposarcoma. TCRdb re-called the PCR reads with MiXCR, one entry per CDR3 protein. The sample consists of about 10,000 distinct CDR3 sequences, 37% of them appearing once. The source material was tumor tissue. The receptor source for this set is a male donor with retroperitoneal liposarcoma.

This clonotype has just a few counts. The gene calls are TRBV11-3 and TRBJ2-1; D ambiguous. The DNA end lines up better with TRBJ2-7; the J call may be wrong. The CDR3 loop spans 12 amino acids. CDR1 and CDR2 from the germline V gene are SGHNT and YENEEA. The CDR3 bases are TGTGCCAGCAGCTTTAGGGACTACGAGCAGTACTTC. Its translation is CASSFRDYEQYF.

This clonotype came up a few times. V and J are TRBV6-1 and TRBJ2-2; D unresolved. The CDR3 runs 15 residues. CDR1 is MNHNS and CDR2 is SASEGT in the germline V gene. V lost 7 bases to trimming and J lost 3 bases, with 15 bases between them. The CDR3 reads CASTTRYFDTGELFF. CDR3 nucleotides: TGTGCCAGCACCACGAGATATTTCGACACCGGGGAGCTGTTTTTT.

The rearrangement links TRBV27 to TRBJ1-1; 8 nucleotides align to TRBD1. CDR1 MNHEY and CDR2 SMNVEV come from the germline V gene (reference sequence). This CDR3 spans 14 amino acids. J was trimmed by 4 bases and V by 5 bases; bases with no gene match: 6. The CDR3 is CASSGPDRATEAFF. The CDR3 DNA reads as TGTGCCAGCAGTGGCCCGGACAGGGCCACTGAAGCTTTCTTT.

This clonotype was seen only a few times. The rearrangement uses TRBV11-2 and TRBJ2-7; unclear D gene. The CDR3 is made up of 14 amino acids. Germline loops: CDR1 SGHAT, CDR2 FQNNGV. With 3 bases removed from V and 3 bases from J, the gap between germline ends came to 12 bases. The CDR3 sequence: CASSFAGPNYEQYF. In DNA form, the CDR3 reads TGTGCCAGCAGCTTCGCCGGGCCCAACTACGAGCAGTACTTC.

This clonotype qualifies as large. This rearrangement joins TRBV6-1 to TRBJ2-1, with TRBD2 as a possible D gene (5 bases). Looked up from germline, CDR1 is MNHNS and CDR2 is SASEGT. The CDR3 totals 17 residues. V was trimmed by 6 bases and J by 13 bases, leaving 31 bases between them. As DNA, the CDR3 is TGTGCCAGCAGGGCCTACTCCGGACTCGAGGCCAAAAACATTCAGTTCTTC. It specifies CASRAYSGLEAKNIQFF.

The chain joins TRBV4-1 to TRBJ1-2; no clear D gene. CDR3 length equals 13 residues. V lost 0 bases, J lost 8 bases, and 10 bases lay in between. The V gene's germline CDR1 is MGHRA and CDR2 YSYEKL. This CDR3 is CASSQDKVEGYTF. Here the CDR3 DNA reads TGCGCCAGCAGCCAAGATAAAGTTGAGGGCTACACCTTC.

This sequence joins TRBV25-1 and TRBJ2-5; D may correspond to TRBD1 or TRBD2 (5 bases each). The J call may be mistaken, given a closer DNA end match to TRBJ2-1. The CDR3 covers 15 residues. Germline V gene lookup returns CDR1 MGHDK and CDR2 SYGVNS. DNA of the CDR3: TGTGCCAGCAGCGTAAAAGGGGCAGTGGGAGAGACCCAGTTCTTC. Its protein is CASSVKGAVGETQFF.

This chain connects TRBV7-2 to TRBJ1-4; D possibly corresponds to TRBD1 (5 bases). V lost 0 bases and J lost 5, with 13 bases in between. The CDR3 totals 16 residues. Per the germline V gene, CDR1 is SGHTA and CDR2 is FQGNSA. This CDR3 is CASSLAGHRLNEKLFF. DNA of the CDR3: TGTGCCAGCAGCTTAGCGGGGCACAGATTGAATGAAAAACTGTTTTTT.

In its sample, this clonotype was seen many times. The chain links TRBV7-2 to TRBJ2-1, with D unresolved. The CDR3 is made up of 16 amino acids. Trimming cost V 1 base and J 13 bases, with 23 bases left between them. Germline CDR1 and CDR2: SGHTA and FQGNSA. The CDR3 region is CASSLGLETAKETQFF. Here the CDR3 DNA reads TGTGCCAGCAGCTTAGGCCTCGAAACAGCGAAAGAGACCCAGTTCTTC.

The V gene is TRBV10-2, the J gene TRBJ2-1; the D is unclear. The closer fit of TRBJ2-7 to the DNA end suggests the J call may be wrong. CDR1 is WSHSY, CDR2 SAAADI, per germline. The CDR3 is made up of 13 amino acids. The CDR3 sequence is CASRAMGGSEQYF. The DNA of the CDR3 is TGCGCCAGCAGGGCGATGGGTGGCTCCGAGCAGTACTTC.

The rearrangement joins TRBV27 to TRBJ2-1, with 12 bases fitting TRBD2. The V gene's germline CDR1 is MNHEY and CDR2 SMNVEV (reference sequence). The length of the CDR3 is 19 residues. V lost 5 bases, J lost 0 bases, and 11 bases stayed unmatched. The CDR3 DNA reads TGTGCCAGCAGTGCACCGGGACTAGCGGGTCTAAGCTCCTACAATGAGCAGTTCTTC. Residues: CASSAPGLAGLSSYNEQFF.

This chain connects TRBV6-1 to TRBJ2-1; 11 bases agree with TRBD2. The end of the DNA fits TRBJ2-7 better, so the J call may be wrong. This CDR3 has 13 residues. CDR1 MNHNS and CDR2 SASEGT come from the germline V gene. This CDR3 is CASSLAGGYEQYF. DNA of the CDR3: TGTGCCAGCAGTCTAGCGGGGGGCTACGAGCAGTACTTC.

This clonotype was detected only a few times. CDR3 sequence: CASRSDRDYGYTF. The CDR3, as DNA: TGCGCCAGCAGATCCGACAGAGACTATGGCTACACCTTC. The chain uses TRBV10-2 and TRBJ1-2, with D perhaps matching TRBD1 (5 bases). V was pared by 6 bases and J by 3 bases, with 11 bases between. The CDR3 extends over 13 amino acids. Germline CDR1 is WSHSY and CDR2 is SAAADI.

The gene calls are TRBV25-1 and TRBJ2-3; D perhaps matches TRBD2 (5 bases). This CDR3 is 11 amino acids long. Trimming removed 7 bases at V and 5 bases at J, with 7 bases between. Germline-derived CDR1 and CDR2 are MGHDK and SYGVNS. DNA of the CDR3: TGTGCCAGCACCGCGGGAGATACGCAGTATTTT. Its translation is CASTAGDTQYF.

The table lists this clonotype with a few counts. The J gene is TRBJ1-4, the V gene TRBV6-1; the D is unclear. This CDR3 region has 17 residues. Germline values: CDR1 MNHNS, CDR2 SASEGT. Trimming took 6 bases from V and 0 from J, leaving 17 bases between them. The CDR3 nucleotides read TGTGCCAGCAGCTTACAATACTCCGGGGCAACTAATGAAAAACTGTTTTTT. It codes for CASSLQYSGATNEKLFF.

The chain couples TRBV7-2 to TRBJ2-1; D call uncertain. Judging by the DNA end, TRBJ2-7 fits better; the J call may be wrong. The V gene's germline CDR1 is SGHTA and CDR2 FQGNSA. The CDR3 covers 16 residues. CDR3 sequence reads: CASSLGLFTATYEQYF. DNA for the CDR3: TGTGCCAGCAGCTTAGGCCTATTCACAGCCACCTACGAGCAGTACTTC.

This chain uses TRBV6-6 with TRBJ2-1; no firm D call. V was trimmed by 7 bases and J by 5 bases, leaving 6 bases between them. The CDR3 is 11 amino acids. CDR1 MNHNY and CDR2 SVGAGI come from the germline V gene (reference sequence). The CDR3 sequence is CASTRDNEQFF. The CDR3 bases are TGTGCCAGCACGCGTGACAATGAGCAGTTCTTC.

V usage is TRBV11-2 and J usage is TRBJ2-1; 10 bases map to TRBD2. The germline CDR1 and CDR2 sequences are SGHAT and FQNNGV. Trimming took 1 base from V and 10 from J; bases not matched to a gene: 7. This CDR3 spans 15 amino acids. The CDR3 region has the DNA TGTGCCAGCAGCTTAGGGACTAGCGGAACCTACGAGCAGTTCTTC. Amino acids: CASSLGTSGTYEQFF.

This clonotype was seen at least ten times. The chain is built from TRBV12-5 and TRBJ1-6; D is ambiguous. CDR3 length: 12 residues. The germline gives CDR1 LGHNT, CDR2 FRNRAP. V was cut by 4 bases and J by 10 bases, with 8 bases left in between. CDR3 sequence (DNA): TGTGCTAGTGGTTCCCCTCCATCACCCCTCCACTTT. Protein sequence: CASGSPPSPLHF.

The table lists this clonotype with a count of one. This chain connects TRBV7-2 to TRBJ2-7; no clear D. Trimming removed 1 base from V and 0 bases from J, with 10 bases in between. Germline lookup yields CDR1 SGHTA and CDR2 FQGNSA. CDR3 length equals 15 residues. The CDR3 spells CASSLGLLSSYEQYF. The CDR3 DNA sequence: TGTGCCAGCAGCTTAGGGCTATTGAGCTCCTACGAGCAGTACTTC.

The genes are TRBV6-4 and TRBJ2-3, with TRBD2 matching over 9 bases. The trim removed 3 bases at V and 4 bases at J, leaving 2 bases unmatched. The CDR3 has 14 amino acids. Germline V gene lookup returns CDR1 MRHNA and CDR2 SNTAGT. CDR3 sequence reads: CASSERGGPDTQYF. DNA for the CDR3: TGTGCCAGCAGTGAGCGGGGGGGCCCAGATACGCAGTATTTT.

This clonotype was counted once. This chain links TRBV12-3 or TRBV12-4 with TRBJ1-1; 7 bases fit TRBD1. J was trimmed by 1 base and V by 3 bases; bases with no gene match: 5. The CDR3 has 15 amino acids. The CDR3, as DNA: TGTGCCAGCAGTTTGGGTAGGACAGGGAACACTGAAGCTTTCTTT. Translation gives CASSLGRTGNTEAFF.